This T cell receptor beta chain was sequenced in a study of shared clonotypes between healthy human individuals. Overall study: The donor group consisted of a couple of women and three men, aged 18 to 49.

Each sample came from a Caucasian adult donor living in Nashville, Tennessee. Repertoires were generated with immunoSEQ multiplex PCR, while TCRdb's copy carries only in-frame clones and drops some. The repertoire includes approximately 1,500,000 clones, around 98% of them detected once, and roughly 0.45% sits in the top ten. This clone is a singleton in its sample. From germline, CDR1 is MDHEN and CDR2 SYDVKM. V lost 6 bases, J lost 6 bases, and 17 bases lay in between. The CDR3 sequence is 15 residues long. The sequencing sample was made of naive CD4+ T cells sorted from blood. This sample's subset: CD45RA+ positively selected. This TCR was sampled from a man younger than 45 in good health. The chain uses TRBV28 and TRBJ1-4; D remains unclear. The CDR3 here is CASRPYRGTHEKLFF. The DNA of the CDR3 is TGTGCCAGCAGACCCTACAGAGGCACCCATGAAAAACTGTTTTTT.